This TCR beta chain is drawn from a study of cytomegalovirus exposure and HLA in healthy donors. Study-level results: Subsequent analysis revealed that first-cohort TCR clusters tended to co-occur in the approximately 120 validation repertoires.

This CDR3 region has 18 residues. Losses at the gene ends were 4 bases for V and 0 bases for J; bases not matched to a gene: 12. Germline CDR1 reads SGHRS; CDR2 reads YFSETQ. This clone was observed once. Its matching antigen is unknown. Separate from the approximately 730-subject first cohort, the roughly 120-subject validation cohort was the one that the donors belonged to. Profiled with immunoSEQ multiplex PCR; TCRdb holds only in-frame clones, not every one. The table has roughly 200,000 clones, roughly 77% seen once. This clonotype was sampled from a woman aged 25 to 39 in good health and CMV-seronegative. This rearrangement joins TRBV5-1 to TRBJ1-3; 8 nucleotides agree with TRBD1. The specimen was PBMCs. CDR3 amino acids: CASSPAGQGEGSGNTIYF. CDR3 sequence (DNA): TGCGCCAGCAGCCCGGCCGGACAGGGCGAAGGCTCTGGAAACACCATATATTTT.